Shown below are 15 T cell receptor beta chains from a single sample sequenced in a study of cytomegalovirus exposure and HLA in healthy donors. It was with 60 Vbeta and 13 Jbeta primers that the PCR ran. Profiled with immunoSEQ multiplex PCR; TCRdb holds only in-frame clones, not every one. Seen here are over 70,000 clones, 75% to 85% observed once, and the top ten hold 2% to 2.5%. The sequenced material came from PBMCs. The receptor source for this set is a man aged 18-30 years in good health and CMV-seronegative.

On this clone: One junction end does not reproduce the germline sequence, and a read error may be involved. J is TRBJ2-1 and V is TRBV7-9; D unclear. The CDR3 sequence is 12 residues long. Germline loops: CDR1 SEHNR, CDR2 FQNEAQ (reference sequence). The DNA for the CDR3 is TGTTCCAGCAGCCTCATCTTTAGTGAGCAGTTCTTC. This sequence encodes CSSSLIFSEQFF.

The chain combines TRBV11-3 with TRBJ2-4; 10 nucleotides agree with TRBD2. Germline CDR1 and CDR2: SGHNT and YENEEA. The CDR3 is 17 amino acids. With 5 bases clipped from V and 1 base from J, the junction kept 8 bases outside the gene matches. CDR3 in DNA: TGTGCCAGCAGCCCCCCCGGACTAGCGGATGCCAAAAACATTCAGTACTTC. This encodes CASSPPGLADAKNIQYF.

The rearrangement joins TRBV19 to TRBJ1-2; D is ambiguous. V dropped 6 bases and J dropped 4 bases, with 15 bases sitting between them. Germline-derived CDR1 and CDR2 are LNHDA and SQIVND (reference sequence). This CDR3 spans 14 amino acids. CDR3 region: CASSLRAVGYGYTF. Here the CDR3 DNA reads TGTGCCAGTAGCCTCCGCGCCGTCGGCTATGGCTACACCTTC.

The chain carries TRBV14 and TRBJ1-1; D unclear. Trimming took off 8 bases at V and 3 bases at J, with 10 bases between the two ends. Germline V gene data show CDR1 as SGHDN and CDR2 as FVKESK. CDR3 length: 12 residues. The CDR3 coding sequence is TGTGCCAGCTCCGGGGTTTACACTGAAGCTTTCTTT. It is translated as CASSGVYTEAFF. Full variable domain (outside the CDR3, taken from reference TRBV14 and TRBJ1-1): EAGVTQFPSHSVIEKGQTVTLRCDPISGHDNLYWYRRVMGKEIKFLLHFVKESKQDESGMPNNRFLAERTGGTYSTLKVQPAELEDSGVYFCASSGVYTEAFFGQGTRLTVV.

CDR3 coding DNA: TGTGCCAGCAGCGGGGGACAGGGACTCACAGATACGCAGTATTTT. It yields the protein CASSGGQGLTDTQYF. The J gene is TRBJ2-3, the V gene TRBV5-4; 9 bases match TRBD1. The ends lost 4 bases at V and 2 bases at J; junction bases unmatched: 5. The CDR3 spans 15 residues. Germline CDR1 SGHNT, CDR2 YYREEE (reference sequence).

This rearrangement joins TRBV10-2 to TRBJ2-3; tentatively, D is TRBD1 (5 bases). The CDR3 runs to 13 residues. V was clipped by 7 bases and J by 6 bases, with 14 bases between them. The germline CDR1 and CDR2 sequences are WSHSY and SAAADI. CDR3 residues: CASTETESDTQYF. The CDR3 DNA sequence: TGCGCCAGCACAGAGACAGAGTCCGATACGCAGTATTTT.

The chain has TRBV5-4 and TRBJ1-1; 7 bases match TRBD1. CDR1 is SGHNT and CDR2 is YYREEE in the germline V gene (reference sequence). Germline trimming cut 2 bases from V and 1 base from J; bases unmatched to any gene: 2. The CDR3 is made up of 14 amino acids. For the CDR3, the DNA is TGTGCCAGCAGCTTCCCAGGGGGGAACACTGAAGCTTTCTTT. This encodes CASSFPGGNTEAFF.

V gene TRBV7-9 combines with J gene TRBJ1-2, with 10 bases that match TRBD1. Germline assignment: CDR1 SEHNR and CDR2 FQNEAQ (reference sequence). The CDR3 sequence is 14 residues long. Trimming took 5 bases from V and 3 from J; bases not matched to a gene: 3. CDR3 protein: CASSTGTGDYGYTF. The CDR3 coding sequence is TGTGCCAGCAGCACGGGGACAGGGGACTATGGCTACACCTTC.

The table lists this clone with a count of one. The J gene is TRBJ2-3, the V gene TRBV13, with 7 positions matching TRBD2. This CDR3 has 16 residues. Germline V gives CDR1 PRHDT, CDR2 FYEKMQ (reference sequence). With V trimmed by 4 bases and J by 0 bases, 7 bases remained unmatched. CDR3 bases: TGTGCCAGCAGCTCACCCGGGACTACCAGCACAGATACGCAGTATTTT. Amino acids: CASSSPGTTSTDTQYF.

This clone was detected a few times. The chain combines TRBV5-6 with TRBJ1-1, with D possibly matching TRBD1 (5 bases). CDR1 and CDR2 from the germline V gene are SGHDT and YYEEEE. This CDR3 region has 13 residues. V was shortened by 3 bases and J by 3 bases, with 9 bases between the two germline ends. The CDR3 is CASSSDIDTEAFF. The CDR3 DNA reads TGTGCCAGCAGCTCGGACATAGACACTGAAGCTTTCTTT.

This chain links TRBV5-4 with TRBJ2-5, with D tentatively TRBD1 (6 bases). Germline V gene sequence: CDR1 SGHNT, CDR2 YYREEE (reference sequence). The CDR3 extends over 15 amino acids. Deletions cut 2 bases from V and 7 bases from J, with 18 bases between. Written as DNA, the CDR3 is TGTGCCAGCAGCTTAGACCGTACAGGGTTGGGGACCCAGTACTTC. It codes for CASSLDRTGLGTQYF.

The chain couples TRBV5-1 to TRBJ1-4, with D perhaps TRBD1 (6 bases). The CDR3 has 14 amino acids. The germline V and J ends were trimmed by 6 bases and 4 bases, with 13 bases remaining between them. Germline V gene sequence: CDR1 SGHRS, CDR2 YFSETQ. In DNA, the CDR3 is TGCGCCAGCACCGGACAGCCTAATAATGAAAAACTGTTTTTT. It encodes CASTGQPNNEKLFF.

Written as DNA, the CDR3 is TGCGCCAGCAGCGCTTCTAGCGGGGTTTACTACGAGCAGTACTTC. It codes for CASSASSGVYYEQYF. The genes are TRBV5-1 and TRBJ2-7, with 9 bases aligning to TRBD2. With V trimmed by 4 bases and J by 3 bases, 8 bases remained unmatched. CDR3 length: 15 residues. Germline V gene sequence: CDR1 SGHRS, CDR2 YFSETQ.

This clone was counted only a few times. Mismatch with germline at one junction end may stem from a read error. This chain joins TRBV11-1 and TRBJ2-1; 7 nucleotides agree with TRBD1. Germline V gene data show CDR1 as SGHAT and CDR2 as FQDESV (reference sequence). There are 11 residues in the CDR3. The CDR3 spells CASSSGTDQLF. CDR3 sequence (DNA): TGTGCCAGCAGCTCGGGGACAGACCAACTCTTC.

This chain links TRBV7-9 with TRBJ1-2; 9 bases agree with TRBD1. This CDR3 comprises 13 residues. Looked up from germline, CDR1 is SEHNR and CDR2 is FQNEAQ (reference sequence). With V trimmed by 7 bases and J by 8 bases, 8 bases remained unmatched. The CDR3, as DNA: TGTGCCAGCACCCTACAGGGGGCCGGCGGCTACACCTTC. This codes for CASTLQGAGGYTF.